Below are 5 T cell receptor beta chains sequenced from a single sample in a study of blood T cell repertoires in COVID-19. Some clones are missing from TCRdb's copy, which holds only in-frame ones; the method was immunoSEQ multiplex PCR. This sample has a few hundred thousand clones; approximately 85% occur once, and the top ten carry under 2.5%. Sequencing used peripheral blood. These TCRs come from a woman in her 70s with COVID-19, enrolled during active disease.

V usage is TRBV7-9 and J usage is TRBJ1-2, with 11 bases lining up with TRBD1. V shed 5 bases and J 4 bases; nucleotides not matched to a gene: 9. Germline-derived CDR1 and CDR2 are SEHNR and FQNEAQ (reference sequence). The CDR3 consists of 16 residues. This CDR3 reads CASSQNRDRGGYGYTF. Here the CDR3 DNA reads TGTGCCAGCAGCCAGAACCGGGACAGGGGGGGCTATGGCTACACCTTC.

This chain uses TRBV9 with TRBJ1-2; D not certain. This CDR3 has 15 amino acids. V lost 4 bases, J lost 4 bases, and 17 bases lay in between. Germline V CDR1 and CDR2: SGDLS, YYNGEE. Here the CDR3 reads CASSTRGSMSYGYTF. CDR3 in DNA: TGTGCCAGCAGCACGAGAGGTTCGATGAGCTATGGCTACACCTTC.

The V and J genes are TRBV5-5 and TRBJ1-2; TRBD1 might be the D (6 bases). CDR3 length: 14 residues. Trimming took off 0 bases at V and 0 bases at J, with 6 bases between the two ends. Germline V CDR1 and CDR2: SGHKS, YYEKEE (reference sequence). CDR3 residues: CASSLGTANYGYTF. The CDR3 DNA reads TGTGCCAGCAGCTTGGGGACAGCTAACTATGGCTACACCTTC.

This clone has only a few counts. The rearrangement joins TRBV5-1 to TRBJ1-2, with unresolved D. Germline values: CDR1 SGHRS, CDR2 YFSETQ. The CDR3 has 14 residues. V shed 0 bases and J shed 7 bases, with 13 bases lying between them. The CDR3 nucleotides are TGCGCCAGCAGCTTGGTGACCAAGGCGGGTGGCTACACCTTC. This gives the protein CASSLVTKAGGYTF. The variable domain in full, completed from reference TRBV5-1 and TRBJ1-2, reads KAGVTQTPRYLIKTRGQQVTLSCSPISGHRSVSWYQQTPGQGLQFLFEYFSETQRNKGNFPGRFSGRQFSNSRSEMNVSTLELGDSALYLCASSLVTKAGGYTFGSGTRLTVV.

This clone appeared once. V gene TRBV7-9 combines with J gene TRBJ1-2, with 7 bases fitting TRBD1. CDR3 length: 15 residues. Losses at the gene ends were 3 bases for V and 8 bases for J; bases not matched to a gene: 12. CDR1 is SEHNR, CDR2 FQNEAQ, per germline (reference sequence). This CDR3 is CASSFPSDRAAGYTF. The CDR3 DNA reads as TGTGCCAGCAGCTTCCCCTCCGACAGGGCTGCGGGCTACACCTTC.